A selection of T cell receptor beta chains follows, all from one sample in a study of T cell responses to AZD1222 COVID-19 vaccine. Assay: immunoSEQ multiplex PCR; the TCRdb copy retains only in-frame clones and omits some. The sample has approximately 180,000 clones; more than 70% are singletons. The sample consisted of peripheral blood, taken 28 days after the second AZD1222 dose. These receptors all come from an adult who received the AZD1222 COVID-19 vaccine. The CDR3 runs from the conserved cysteine through the conserved F or W. Each record gives: V gene, D gene, J gene, CDR3 protein, CDR3 DNA. A D gene is named only where the DNA matches it firmly.

V: TRBV28; D: .; J: TRBJ1-1; CDR3: CASSLPGRDWAFF; DNA: TGTGCCAGCAGTCTCCCGGGGAGGGACTGGGCTTTCTTT
V: TRBV3-1/TRBV3-2; D: .; J: TRBJ2-4; CDR3: CASSQAHRRLKQNIQYF; DNA: TGTGCCAGCAGCCAAGCTCACAGGCGGTTGAAACAAAACATTCAGTACTTC
V: TRBV7-9; D: .; J: TRBJ1-5; CDR3: CASSLIGGAQPQHF; DNA: TGTGCCAGCAGCCTGATCGGGGGGGCTCAGCCCCAGCATTTT
V: TRBV30; D: TRBD1; J: TRBJ1-1; CDR3: CAWSTDRGTEAFF; DNA: TGTGCCTGGAGTACAGACAGGGGCACTGAAGCTTTCTTT
V: TRBV27; D: .; J: TRBJ2-1; CDR3: CASRELGTAEQFF; DNA: TGTGCCAGCAGAGAACTGGGGACGGCTGAGCAGTTCTTC
V: TRBV30; D: TRBD1; J: TRBJ2-7; CDR3: CAWHPGTGGLGEQYF; DNA: TGTGCCTGGCATCCCGGGACAGGGGGCCTGGGGGAGCAGTACTTC
V: TRBV5-4; D: .; J: TRBJ1-4; CDR3: CASSFGQNEKLFF; DNA: TGTGCCAGCAGCTTTGGACAAAATGAAAAACTGTTTTTT
V: TRBV3-1/TRBV3-2; D: .; J: TRBJ2-7; CDR3: CASSRTRGEGYYEQYF; DNA: TGTGCCAGCAGCCGGACAAGGGGCGAGGGCTACTACGAGCAGTACTTC
V: TRBV19; D: .; J: TRBJ2-7; CDR3: CASSIPGAPAPDF; DNA: TGTGCCAGTAGTATCCCAGGGGCCCCGGCTCCGGACTTC
V: TRBV3-1/TRBV3-2; D: .; J: TRBJ2-5; CDR3: CASSQGQLQETQYF; DNA: TGTGCCAGCAGCCAAGGACAACTACAAGAGACCCAGTACTTC
V: TRBV7-9; D: TRBD2; J: TRBJ2-3; CDR3: CASSLGLAETDTQYF; DNA: TGTGCCAGCAGCTTAGGTCTAGCGGAAACAGATACGCAGTATTTT
V: TRBV5-1; D: .; J: TRBJ2-5; CDR3: CASSWSEGETQYF; DNA: TGCGCCAGCAGCTGGTCCGAGGGGGAGACCCAGTACTTC
V: TRBV5-5; D: .; J: TRBJ2-5; CDR3: CASSLLYQETQYF; DNA: TGTGCCAGCAGCTTGCTGTACCAAGAGACCCAGTACTTC
V: TRBV9; D: TRBD1; J: TRBJ2-2; CDR3: CASSPRQGGKTGELFF; DNA: TGTGCCAGCAGCCCCCGACAGGGGGGAAAAACCGGGGAGCTGTTTTTT
V: TRBV27; D: TRBD1; J: TRBJ2-7; CDR3: CASSAGQGFEQYF; DNA: TGTGCCAGCAGTGCTGGACAGGGTTTCGAGCAGTACTTC
V: TRBV20-1; D: .; J: TRBJ2-1; CDR3: CSAHTGIGQFF; DNA: TGCAGTGCGCATACAGGGATCGGGCAGTTCTTC
V: TRBV7-6; D: .; J: TRBJ2-3; CDR3: CASSLEIFSGSSTDTQYF; DNA: TGTGCCAGCAGCTTGGAAATATTTAGCGGATCTAGCACAGATACGCAGTATTTT